This entry lists 13 T cell receptor beta chains sequenced from one sample in a study of shared clonotypes between healthy human individuals. Only in-frame clones appear in the TCRdb table, and some are missing; sequencing was by immunoSEQ multiplex PCR. The table records over 2 million clones, roughly 95% of them present only once. Sequencing was done on a sample of naive CD4+ T cells sorted from blood. Regarding subset: CD45RA+ positively selected. The receptors derive from a man younger than 35 in good health.

The chain uses TRBV2 and TRBJ1-1; D is uncertain. The CDR3 has 12 residues. V was trimmed by 4 bases and J by 5 bases, leaving 8 bases between them. Per the germline V gene, CDR1 is SNHLY and CDR2 is FYNNEI. CDR3 coding DNA: TGTGCCAGCAGTGCCCCCGGGACTGAAGCTTTCTTT. Translation gives CASSAPGTEAFF.

This chain connects TRBV29-1 to TRBJ1-2; no reliable D call. V shed 4 bases and J shed 3 bases, with 12 bases lying between them. CDR1 and CDR2 (germline): SQVTM, ANQGSEA. This CDR3 is 13 amino acids long. The CDR3: CSVALGMDYGYTF. Here the CDR3 DNA reads TGCAGCGTTGCTTTGGGGATGGACTATGGCTACACCTTC.

The chain joins TRBV27 to TRBJ2-1; a weak D match, TRBD1 (6 bases). Germline V gives CDR1 MNHEY, CDR2 SMNVEV (reference sequence). The CDR3 is 16 residues long. V was cut by 6 bases and J by 6 bases, with 21 bases left in between. The CDR3 region has the DNA TGTGCCAGCAGCGTCACCGGACAGATGGTTTTCAATGAGCAGTTCTTC. It is translated as CASSVTGQMVFNEQFF.

The CDR3 protein is CAWSGVRGRQTNEKLFF. The DNA for the CDR3 is TGTGCCTGGAGTGGGGTCAGGGGGCGGCAAACTAATGAAAAACTGTTTTTT. This rearrangement joins TRBV30 to TRBJ1-4, with 8 nucleotides matching TRBD1. This CDR3 has 17 amino acids. With 1 base clipped from V and 1 base from J, the junction kept 8 bases outside the gene matches. The V gene's germline CDR1 is GTSNPN and CDR2 SVGIG (reference sequence).

The chain links TRBV9 to TRBJ1-1; TRBD1 matches at 7 bases. V was clipped by 3 bases and J by 0 bases; unmatched bases: 8. From germline, CDR1 is SGDLS and CDR2 YYNGEE. This CDR3 spans 16 amino acids. CDR3: CASSAHRTGLNTEAFF. CDR3 sequence (DNA): TGTGCCAGCAGCGCCCATAGGACAGGTCTGAACACTGAAGCTTTCTTT.

The V and J genes are TRBV5-4 and TRBJ2-1; no reliable D call. Trimming pared 4 bases from V and 3 bases from J, leaving 17 bases between. The CDR3 is made up of 16 amino acids. CDR1 is SGHNT, CDR2 YYREEE, per germline (reference sequence). CDR3 sequence reads: CASSPPKGTDYNEQFF. The CDR3 DNA reads TGTGCCAGCAGCCCACCAAAGGGAACGGACTACAATGAGCAGTTCTTC.

A remark on this clone: Possible read error: a much larger clone is one base away. Other DNA variants within this sample encode the same CDR3. The gene calls are TRBV10-3 and TRBJ2-7; D uncertain. There are 12 residues in the CDR3. In germline, CDR1 is ENHRY, CDR2 SYGVKD. V was cut by 3 bases and J by 4 bases, with 7 bases left in between. The chain's CDR3 is CAISDRVYEQYF. The CDR3 DNA follows: TGTGCCATCAGTGACCGTGTTTACGAGCAGTACTTC.

V is TRBV27 and J is TRBJ2-7; D possibly corresponds to TRBD1 (6 bases). V shed 7 bases and J shed 0 bases, with 10 bases lying between them. The CDR3 extends over 13 amino acids. Germline lookup yields CDR1 MNHEY and CDR2 SMNVEV (reference sequence). This CDR3 reads CASMDSLSYEQYF. DNA of the CDR3: TGTGCCAGCATGGACAGCCTCTCCTACGAGCAGTACTTC.

CDR3 DNA sequence: TGTGCCAGCAGTGAGATGGGGATCTATGGCTACACCTTC. Translating gives CASSEMGIYGYTF. The genes are TRBV6-1 and TRBJ1-2; no clear D. The germline V and J ends were trimmed by 3 bases and 4 bases, with 9 bases remaining between them. CDR3 length: 13 amino acids. In germline, CDR1 is MNHNS, CDR2 SASEGT.

This clone was recorded only once. The chain recombines TRBV5-1 with TRBJ2-7, with TRBD1 identical over 8 bases. Germline values: CDR1 SGHRS, CDR2 YFSETQ. The V gene end was trimmed by 0 bases and the J gene end by 3 bases; junction bases not matched to a gene: 8. This CDR3 spans 16 amino acids. The CDR3 region has the DNA TGCGCCAGCAGCTTGGCCTTAGGACAGGGACGCTACGAGCAGTACTTC. Amino acid sequence: CASSLALGQGRYEQYF.

On this clone: Sequence at one end of the junction differs from germline and may be a read error. The CDR3 spells CASSYSGDRYRF. In DNA form, the CDR3 reads TGTGCCAGCAGTTACTCAGGGGACCGGTACAGATTT. V usage is TRBV6-6 and J usage is TRBJ1-4, with a weak D call TRBD1 (5 bases). This CDR3 contains 12 residues. Germline loops: CDR1 MNHNY, CDR2 SVGAGI (reference sequence).

The CDR3 reads CASSPWRDRVSYEQYF. CDR3 bases: TGTGCCAGCAGCCCCTGGCGGGACAGGGTCTCCTACGAGCAGTACTTC. This chain uses TRBV7-8 with TRBJ2-7, with TRBD1 matching over 9 bases. V dropped 5 bases and J dropped 0; count of bases not matched to a gene: 8. The CDR3 is 16 amino acids. CDR1 and CDR2 from the germline V gene are SGHVS and FQNEAQ.

The chain recombines TRBV5-6 with TRBJ1-3; D is uncertain. CDR1 and CDR2 from the germline V gene are SGHDT and YYEEEE. The germline V and J ends were trimmed by 7 bases and 2 bases, with 10 bases remaining between them. The CDR3 is made up of 13 amino acids. This CDR3 reads CASRRRTGNTIYF. The CDR3 coding sequence is TGTGCCAGCCGGCGCAGAACTGGAAACACCATATATTTT.